These 17 T cell receptor beta chains were all obtained from the same sample, sequenced in a study of T-cell reconstitution after alpha-beta-depleted transplantation in children. The library targeted TCRbeta and was prepared with unique molecular identifiers. TCRdb processed the PCR reads anew with MiXCR; each CDR3 protein has one entry. The sample contains about 980,000 distinct CDR3 sequences, 25% to 35% of which appear only once. Sequenced material: PBMCs, mostly from graft donor cells, taken 360 days after TCRalphabeta/CD19-depleted stem cell transplant. The receptor source for this set is a boy in the first two years of life who had a stem cell transplant for SCID, so the T cells may come from the graft donor.

This clonotype was detected once. The chain uses TRBV2 and TRBJ2-2, with 10 bases lining up with TRBD1. The CDR3 contains 15 residues. The V segment lost 6 bases and the J segment 5 bases; nucleotides outside the gene matches: 6. Germline V gene data show CDR1 as SNHLY and CDR2 as FYNNEI. The CDR3 region is CASRAGQGVTGELFF. CDR3 in DNA: TGTGCCAGCAGAGCCGGACAGGGGGTAACCGGGGAGCTGTTTTTT.

The rearrangement uses TRBV7-6 and TRBJ2-7, with 7 bases aligning to TRBD1. Germline CDR1 and CDR2: SGHVS and FNYEAQ. CDR3 length equals 15 residues. With V trimmed by 4 bases and J by 6 bases, 12 bases remained unmatched. The CDR3 reads CASSSIQGNSGEQYF. In DNA, the CDR3 is TGTGCCAGCAGCTCTATACAGGGGAATTCAGGCGAGCAGTACTTC.

This chain uses TRBV20-1 with TRBJ2-3, with D unclear. The germline V gene has CDR1 DFQATT and CDR2 SNEGSKA (reference sequence). V lost 1 base to trimming and J lost 2 bases, with 10 bases between them. The CDR3 length is 14 residues. The CDR3 reads CSARVPYHTDTQYF. The CDR3 nucleotides are TGCAGTGCTAGAGTTCCCTATCACACAGATACGCAGTATTTT.

This clonotype was detected many times. The chain recombines TRBV10-3 with TRBJ1-2; the match to TRBD1 covers 8 bases. The ends lost 2 bases at V and 8 bases at J; junction bases unmatched: 10. CDR3 size: 15 residues. Looked up from germline, CDR1 is ENHRY and CDR2 is SYGVKD. CDR3 sequence: CAISEGDRGASGYTF. The CDR3 coding sequence is TGTGCCATCAGTGAGGGTGACAGGGGAGCTAGCGGCTACACCTTC.

This clonotype has a handful of counts. This chain joins TRBV7-3 and TRBJ1-1; the D is unclear. V was shortened by 2 bases and J by 0 bases, with 7 bases between the two germline ends. Germline-derived CDR1 and CDR2 are SGHTA and FQGTGA. CDR3 length: 14 residues. This chain's CDR3 is CASSLEVLNTEAFF. The CDR3 coding sequence is TGTGCCAGCAGCTTAGAGGTTTTGAACACTGAAGCTTTCTTT.

This clonotype has more than one count but fewer than ten. This chain uses TRBV7-2 with TRBJ2-1, with D possibly matching TRBD1 (6 bases). The ends were cut back, 1 base at V and 8 bases at J, with 15 bases in the middle. Per the germline V gene, CDR1 is SGHTA and CDR2 is FQGNSA. The CDR3 is 15 amino acids. The CDR3 DNA reads TGTGCCAGCAGCTTAGTCAGGGGTTCCGGCTATGAGCAGTTCTTC. Translated, it gives CASSLVRGSGYEQFF.

The chain combines TRBV28 with TRBJ1-1; the D is unclear. Looked up from germline, CDR1 is MDHEN and CDR2 is SYDVKM. Trimming stripped 3 bases from V and 6 bases from J, with 14 bases between. The CDR3 covers 14 residues. CDR3 protein: CASSFRLGAAEAFF. As DNA, the CDR3 is TGTGCCAGCAGTTTCCGACTAGGTGCGGCTGAAGCTTTCTTT.

This clonotype was seen many times. The CDR3 bases are TGCAGTGCGGCGGTAGCCTCTTCCTACGAGCAGTACTTC. This codes for CSAAVASSYEQYF. The chain combines TRBV20-1 with TRBJ2-7, with unresolved D. Trimming pared 6 bases from V and 1 base from J, leaving 13 bases between. The CDR3 contains 13 residues. Germline CDR1 DFQATT, CDR2 SNEGSKA (reference sequence).

V is TRBV9 and J is TRBJ2-6, with D possibly being TRBD2 (7 bases). The germline V and J ends were trimmed by 2 bases and 2 bases, with 20 bases remaining between them. The germline V gene has CDR1 SGDLS and CDR2 YYNGEE. The CDR3 consists of 19 residues. The CDR3 nucleotides are TGTGCCAGCAGCGTGGGGGGGCTGGTAGGGCCAACTGGGGCCAACGTCCTGACTTTC. Translating it yields CASSVGGLVGPTGANVLTF.

The chain has TRBV28 and TRBJ2-2; 9 bases match TRBD1. Germline V CDR1 and CDR2: MDHEN, SYDVKM. With V trimmed by 11 bases and J by 5 bases, 9 bases remained unmatched. This CDR3 contains 14 residues. The CDR3 reads CAGRGTGRTGELFF. In DNA form, the CDR3 reads TGTGCCGGGAGAGGGACAGGGCGGACCGGGGAGCTGTTTTTT.

The chain uses TRBV20-1 and TRBJ2-1, with 9 bases matching TRBD2. The junction had 15 bases not matched to a gene; V was cut back by 6 bases and J by 9 bases. In germline, CDR1 is DFQATT, CDR2 SNEGSKA (reference sequence). This CDR3 region has 15 residues. In nucleotides, the CDR3 is TGCAGTGCCGAAGCGGGCGCGGGGGGGCCGGCTGAGCAGTTCTTC. Its protein product is CSAEAGAGGPAEQFF.

The chain carries TRBV28 and TRBJ2-1; D perhaps matches TRBD1 (6 bases). There are 15 residues in the CDR3. Germline-derived CDR1 and CDR2 are MDHEN and SYDVKM. With 0 bases removed from V and 7 bases from J, the gap between germline ends came to 13 bases. CDR3 amino acids: CASSLWGAGANEQFF. CDR3 coding DNA: TGTGCCAGCAGTTTATGGGGGGCCGGGGCAAATGAGCAGTTCTTC.

This sequence joins TRBV28 and TRBJ1-1; 8 bases are shared with TRBD1. This CDR3 has 17 residues. V lost 7 bases and J lost 1; bases outside the gene matches: 14. The germline V gene encodes CDR1 MDHEN and CDR2 SYDVKM. The CDR3, as DNA: TGTGCCAGCAATATACCCCGACAGGGGTCGGGGAACACTGAAGCTTTCTTT. Protein sequence: CASNIPRQGSGNTEAFF. The variable domain in full, with the rest retrieved from reference TRBV28 and TRBJ1-1, is DVKVTQSSRYLVKRTGEKVFLECVQDMDHENMFWYRQDPGLGLRLIYFSYDVKMKEKGDIPEGYSVSREKKERFSLILESASTNQTSMYLCASNIPRQGSGNTEAFFGQGTRLTVV.

J is TRBJ1-1 and V is TRBV6-5; possible D gene TRBD1, 5 bases. From germline, CDR1 is MNHEY and CDR2 SVGAGI. The ends were cut back, 3 bases at V and 7 bases at J, with 15 bases in the middle. The CDR3 is 14 residues long. Here the CDR3 DNA reads TGTGCCAGCAGTTATAGGGGCCCGGGGATTGAAGCTTTCTTT. It is translated as CASSYRGPGIEAFF.

The V and J genes are TRBV5-1 and TRBJ1-1; D is undetermined. CDR1 and CDR2 (germline): SGHRS, YFSETQ. This CDR3 has 16 amino acids. V lost 2 bases to trimming and J lost 2 bases, with 16 bases between them. The CDR3 sequence is CASSLIPTKVNTEAFF. CDR3 DNA: TGCGCCAGCAGCTTAATCCCCACGAAGGTCAACACTGAAGCTTTCTTT.

The genes are TRBV20-1 and TRBJ2-1; 9 bases match TRBD2. V was clipped by 0 bases and J by 6 bases; unmatched bases: 12. The germline V gene has CDR1 DFQATT and CDR2 SNEGSKA (reference sequence). The CDR3 totals 17 residues. In DNA form, the CDR3 reads TGCAGTGCTAGAGATCCCCAATTAGCGGGGGAATCCAATGAGCAGTTCTTC. This gives the protein CSARDPQLAGESNEQFF.

This clonotype has just a few counts. The V and J genes are TRBV6-5 and TRBJ2-2; D is undetermined. Germline V lookup: CDR1 MNHEY, CDR2 SVGAGI. The CDR3 totals 17 residues. Trimming left V 6 bases short and J 0 bases short, with 17 bases between. In nucleotides, the CDR3 is TGTGCCAGCAGACCCAACGTAGGAGTGCCGAACACCGGGGAGCTGTTTTTT. Translation: CASRPNVGVPNTGELFF.